The 10 T cell receptor beta chains in this list originate from one sample, sequenced in a study of a mutant IDH1 vaccine in newly diagnosed glioma. No antigen has been assigned to these receptors. As to time point: week 47, end of study. Every single dose of the vaccine, 300 ug of mutant IDH1 20-mer peptide, came with topical imiquimod. Some clones are missing from TCRdb's copy, which holds only in-frame ones; the method was immunoSEQ multiplex PCR. Of about 56,000 clones in the sample, approximately 75% are singletons; the top ten hold less than 6.5%. This specimen consisted of PBMCs, obtained from a glioma patient whose treatment included an IDH1 peptide vaccine. Receptors were obtained from a man aged 50-59 years with glioma.

V gene TRBV15 combines with J gene TRBJ2-2, with 10 bases aligning to TRBD1. The CDR3 has 15 residues. The germline V gene has CDR1 LNHNV and CDR2 YYDKDF (reference sequence). V was pared by 5 bases and J by 7 bases, with 7 bases of the junction left unmatched. CDR3 coding DNA: TGTGCCACCAGCTGGCGGGGGACAGGGGTCGGGGAGCTGTTTTTT. Translation: CATSWRGTGVGELFF.

The rearrangement joins TRBV2 to TRBJ2-6, with TRBD2 matching 7 bases. The CDR3 runs to 15 residues. V dropped 5 bases and J dropped 3; count of bases not matched to a gene: 4. Germline V lookup: CDR1 SNHLY, CDR2 FYNNEI. The CDR3 loop reads CASSPSGVGANVLTF. The CDR3 DNA reads as TGTGCCAGCAGTCCAAGCGGGGTTGGGGCCAACGTCCTGACTTTC.

V gene TRBV7-2 combines with J gene TRBJ2-6, with a tentative D call TRBD1 (6 bases). CDR1 is SGHTA, CDR2 FQGNSA, per germline. CDR3 length equals 15 residues. Deletions cut 5 bases from V and 4 bases from J, with 12 bases between. CDR3 sequence (DNA): TGTGCCAGCAGCCCTCGGGACACCGGGGCCAACGTCCTGACTTTC. It translates to CASSPRDTGANVLTF.

The chain employs TRBV5-1 and TRBJ2-5, with a weak D call TRBD1 (5 bases). The CDR3 extends over 14 amino acids. V lost 0 bases, J lost 5 bases, and 11 bases lay in between. Germline values: CDR1 SGHRS, CDR2 YFSETQ. The CDR3 sequence is CASSLGGQQETQYF. The CDR3 DNA reads as TGCGCCAGCAGCTTGGGCGGACAACAGGAGACCCAGTACTTC.

The chain uses TRBV19 and TRBJ2-1; TRBD2 agrees at 9 bases. CDR1 and CDR2 (germline): LNHDA, SQIVND (reference sequence). This CDR3 region has 15 residues. V lost 3 bases to trimming and J lost 4 bases; unmatched junction nucleotides: 4. CDR3 loop: CASSIQAGGYNEQFF. For the CDR3, the DNA is TGTGCCAGTAGTATTCAAGCGGGGGGTTACAATGAGCAGTTCTTC. Drawing the rest from reference TRBV19 and TRBJ2-1, the complete variable domain is DGGITQSPKYLFRKEGQNVTLSCEQNLNHDAMYWYRQDPGQGLRLIYYSQIVNDFQKGDIAEGYSVSREKKESFPLTVTSAQKNPTAFYLCASSIQAGGYNEQFFGPGTRLTVL.

Turning to this clone: The junction and the germline gene differ at one end; a read error may be behind it. This chain uses TRBV7-7 with TRBJ2-1; 8 bases are shared with TRBD2. CDR1 SSHAT and CDR2 FNYEAQ come from the germline V gene (reference sequence). CDR3 length equals 14 residues. The CDR3 nucleotides are TGTGCTAGCAGCTTAAGTCCCCGGGAGGGGGAGCAGTTCTTC. Translating it yields CASSLSPREGEQFF.

The chain joins TRBV6-1 to TRBJ1-2; 7 bases agree with TRBD1. V shed 3 bases and J 3 bases; nucleotides not matched to a gene: 4. There are 14 residues in the CDR3. Per germline, CDR1 MNHNS and CDR2 SASEGT. The CDR3 DNA sequence: TGTGCCAGCAGTGAGCAGACAGGGTACTATGGCTACACCTTC. This gives the protein CASSEQTGYYGYTF.

The sample holds a few counts of this clone. The chain joins TRBV30 to TRBJ2-6; D remains unclear. CDR1 is GTSNPN, CDR2 SVGIG, per germline (reference sequence). V was cut by 3 bases and J by 4 bases, with 10 bases left in between. This CDR3 comprises 14 residues. CDR3 in amino acids: CAWSMDRGANVLTF. CDR3 bases: TGTGCCTGGAGCATGGACCGAGGGGCCAACGTCCTGACTTTC.

CDR3 in DNA: TGTGCCTGGAGTTCGGGGGCGGGGAAACTGTTTTTT. Translated, it gives CAWSSGAGKLFF. The V and J genes are TRBV30 and TRBJ1-4, with TRBD1 as a possible D gene (6 bases). V gave up 2 bases and J gave up 11 bases, with 12 bases separating them. Germline CDR1 and CDR2: GTSNPN and SVGIG (reference sequence). The CDR3 spans 12 residues.

CDR3 nucleotide sequence: TGTGCCAGCAGCACTAGTCGCCAAGAGACCCAGTACTTC. Amino acids: CASSTSRQETQYF. The genes are TRBV6-5 and TRBJ2-5, with a possible D match to TRBD2 (5 bases). Trimming left V 6 bases short and J 1 base short, with 9 bases between. The CDR3 sequence is 13 residues long. Germline V gives CDR1 MNHEY, CDR2 SVGAGI.